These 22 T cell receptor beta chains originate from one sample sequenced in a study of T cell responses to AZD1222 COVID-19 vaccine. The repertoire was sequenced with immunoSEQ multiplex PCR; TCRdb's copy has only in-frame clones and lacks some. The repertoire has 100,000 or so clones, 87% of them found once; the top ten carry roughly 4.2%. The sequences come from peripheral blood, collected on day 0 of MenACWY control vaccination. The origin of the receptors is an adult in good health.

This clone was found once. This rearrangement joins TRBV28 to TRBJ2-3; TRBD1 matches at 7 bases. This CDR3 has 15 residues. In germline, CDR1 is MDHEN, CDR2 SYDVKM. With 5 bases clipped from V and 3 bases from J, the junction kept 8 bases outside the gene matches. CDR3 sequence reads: CASSNGQDGTDTQYF. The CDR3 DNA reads TGTGCCAGCAGTAACGGACAGGACGGGACAGATACGCAGTATTTT.

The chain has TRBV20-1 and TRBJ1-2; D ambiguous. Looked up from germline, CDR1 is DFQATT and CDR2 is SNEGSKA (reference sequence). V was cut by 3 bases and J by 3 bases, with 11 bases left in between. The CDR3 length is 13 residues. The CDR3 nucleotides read TGCAGTGCTAGTTCGCAGGAGCACTATGGCTACACCTTC. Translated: CSASSQEHYGYTF.

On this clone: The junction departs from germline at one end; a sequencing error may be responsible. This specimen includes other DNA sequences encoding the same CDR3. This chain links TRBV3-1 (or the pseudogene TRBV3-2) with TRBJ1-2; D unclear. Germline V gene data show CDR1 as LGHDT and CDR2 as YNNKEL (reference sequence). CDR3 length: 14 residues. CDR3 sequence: CASSQSPGNYGYTF. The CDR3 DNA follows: TGTGCCAGCAGCCAAAGTCCGGGGAACTATGGCTATACCTTC.

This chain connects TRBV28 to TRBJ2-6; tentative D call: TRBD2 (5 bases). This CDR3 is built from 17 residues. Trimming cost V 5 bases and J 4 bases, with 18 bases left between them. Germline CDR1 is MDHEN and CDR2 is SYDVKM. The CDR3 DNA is TGTGCCAGCAGTCGACGCGCAAGGCGGGCCGGGGCCAACGTCCTGACTTTC. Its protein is CASSRRARRAGANVLTF.

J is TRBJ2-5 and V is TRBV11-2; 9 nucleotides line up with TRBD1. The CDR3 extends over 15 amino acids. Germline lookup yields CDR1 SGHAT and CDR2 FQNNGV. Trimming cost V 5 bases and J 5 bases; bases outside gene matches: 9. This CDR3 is CASSIRDRVYETQYF. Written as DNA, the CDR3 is TGTGCCAGCAGCATCCGGGACAGGGTTTACGAGACCCAGTACTTC. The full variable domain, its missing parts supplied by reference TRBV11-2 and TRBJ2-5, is EAGVAQSPRYKIIEKRQSVAFWCNPISGHATLYWYQQILGQGPKLLIQFQNNGVVDDSQLPKDRFSAERLKGVDSTLKIQPAKLEDSAVYLCASSIRDRVYETQYFGPGTRLLVL.

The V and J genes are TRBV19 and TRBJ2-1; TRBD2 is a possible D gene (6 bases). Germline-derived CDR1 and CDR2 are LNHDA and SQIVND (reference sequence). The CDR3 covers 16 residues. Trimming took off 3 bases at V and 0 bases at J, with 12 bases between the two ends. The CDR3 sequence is CASSIGTASSYNEQFF. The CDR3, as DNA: TGTGCCAGTAGTATCGGGACTGCTAGCTCCTACAATGAGCAGTTCTTC.

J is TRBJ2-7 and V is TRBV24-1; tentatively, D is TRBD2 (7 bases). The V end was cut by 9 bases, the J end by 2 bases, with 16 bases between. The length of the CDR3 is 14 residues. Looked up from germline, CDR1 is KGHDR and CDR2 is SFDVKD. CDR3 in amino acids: CATGEGDGTYEQYF. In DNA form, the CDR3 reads TGTGCCACCGGGGAGGGGGACGGGACCTACGAGCAGTACTTC.

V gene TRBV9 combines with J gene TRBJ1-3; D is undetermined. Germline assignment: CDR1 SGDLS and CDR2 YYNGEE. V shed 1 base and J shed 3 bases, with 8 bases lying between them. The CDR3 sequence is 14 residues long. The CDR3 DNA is TGTGCCAGCAGCGTATACAGCCGTGGAAACACCATATATTTT. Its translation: CASSVYSRGNTIYF.

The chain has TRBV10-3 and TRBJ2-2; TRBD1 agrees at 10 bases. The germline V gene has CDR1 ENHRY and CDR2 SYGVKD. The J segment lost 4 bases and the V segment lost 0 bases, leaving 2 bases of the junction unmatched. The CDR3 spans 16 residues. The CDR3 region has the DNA TGTGCCATCAGTGAGTCGGGACAGGGGATCACCGGGGAGCTGTTTTTT. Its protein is CAISESGQGITGELFF.

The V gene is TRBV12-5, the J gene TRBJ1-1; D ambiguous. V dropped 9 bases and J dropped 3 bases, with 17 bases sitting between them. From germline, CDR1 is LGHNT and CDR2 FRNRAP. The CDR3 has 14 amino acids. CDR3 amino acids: CASTPGIPDTEAFF. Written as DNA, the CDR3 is TGTGCTAGCACACCCGGGATCCCGGACACTGAAGCTTTCTTT.

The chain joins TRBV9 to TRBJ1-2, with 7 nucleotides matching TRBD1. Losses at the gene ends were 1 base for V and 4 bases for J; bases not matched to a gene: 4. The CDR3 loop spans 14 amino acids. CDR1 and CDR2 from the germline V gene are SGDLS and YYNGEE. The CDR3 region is CASSVLAGGYGYTF. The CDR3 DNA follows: TGTGCCAGCAGCGTACTTGCAGGGGGCTATGGCTACACCTTC.

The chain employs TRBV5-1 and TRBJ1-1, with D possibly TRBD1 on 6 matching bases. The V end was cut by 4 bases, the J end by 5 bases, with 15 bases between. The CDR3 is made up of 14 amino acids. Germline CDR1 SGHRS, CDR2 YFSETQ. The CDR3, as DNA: TGCGCCAGCAGCCCTACAGGGTCTAGGACTGAAGCTTTCTTT. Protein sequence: CASSPTGSRTEAFF.

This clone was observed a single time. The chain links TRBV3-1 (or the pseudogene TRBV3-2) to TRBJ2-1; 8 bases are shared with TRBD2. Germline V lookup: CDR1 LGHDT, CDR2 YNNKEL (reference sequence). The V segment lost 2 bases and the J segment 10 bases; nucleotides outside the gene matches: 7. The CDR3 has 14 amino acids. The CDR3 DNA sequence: TGTGCCAGCAGCCAACCGGGGGGGACTAGGGAGCAGTTCTTC. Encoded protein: CASSQPGGTREQFF.

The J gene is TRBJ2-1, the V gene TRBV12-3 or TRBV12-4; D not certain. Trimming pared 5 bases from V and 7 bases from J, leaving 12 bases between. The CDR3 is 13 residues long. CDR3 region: CASSTQSGNEQFF. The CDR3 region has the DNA TGTGCCAGCAGTACCCAGTCCGGGAATGAGCAGTTCTTC.

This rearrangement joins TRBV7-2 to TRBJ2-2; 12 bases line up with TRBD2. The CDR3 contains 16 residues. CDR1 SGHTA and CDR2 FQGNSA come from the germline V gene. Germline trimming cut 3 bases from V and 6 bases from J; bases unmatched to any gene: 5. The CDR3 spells CASSFFASGGAGELFF. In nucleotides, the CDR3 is TGTGCCAGCAGCTTCTTCGCTAGCGGGGGGGCCGGGGAGCTGTTTTTT.

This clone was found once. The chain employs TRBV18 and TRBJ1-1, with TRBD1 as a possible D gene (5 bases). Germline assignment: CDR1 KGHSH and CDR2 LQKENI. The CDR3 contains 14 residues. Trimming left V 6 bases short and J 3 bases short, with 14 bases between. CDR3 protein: CASSGGDFDTEAFF. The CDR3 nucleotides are TGTGCCAGCTCCGGAGGGGATTTCGACACTGAAGCTTTCTTT.

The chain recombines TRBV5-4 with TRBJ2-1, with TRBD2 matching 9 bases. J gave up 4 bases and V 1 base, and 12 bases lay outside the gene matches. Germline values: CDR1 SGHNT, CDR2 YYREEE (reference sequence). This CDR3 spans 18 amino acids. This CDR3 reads CASSLSASGIVAYNEQFF. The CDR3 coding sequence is TGTGCCAGCAGCTTGTCGGCTAGCGGGATCGTCGCGTACAATGAGCAGTTCTTC. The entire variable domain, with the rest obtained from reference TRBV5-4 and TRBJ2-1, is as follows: ETGVTQSPTHLIKTRGQQVTLRCSSQSGHNTVSWYQQALGQGPQFIFQYYREEENGRGNFPPRFSGLQFPNYSSELNVNALELDDSALYLCASSLSASGIVAYNEQFFGPGTRLTVL.

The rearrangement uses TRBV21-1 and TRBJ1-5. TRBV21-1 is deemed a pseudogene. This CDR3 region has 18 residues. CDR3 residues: CASSNKNNPDLSNQPQHF. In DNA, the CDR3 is TGTGCCAGCAGCAACAAGAACAACCCGGACCTCAGCAATCAGCCCCAGCATTTT.

As DNA, the CDR3 is TGTGCCAGCAGCTACTTGTACGAGCAGTACTTC. Translating gives CASSYLYEQYF. The chain recombines TRBV12-3 or TRBV12-4 with TRBJ2-7; D call uncertain. Trimming took off 6 bases at V and 4 bases at J, with 7 bases between the two ends. The CDR3 is made up of 11 amino acids.

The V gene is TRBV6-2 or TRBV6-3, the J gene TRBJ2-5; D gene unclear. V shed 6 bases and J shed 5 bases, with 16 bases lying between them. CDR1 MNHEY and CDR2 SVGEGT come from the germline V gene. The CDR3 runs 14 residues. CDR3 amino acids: CASSLGPARETQYF. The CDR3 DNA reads TGTGCCAGCAGCCTAGGCCCAGCCAGGGAGACCCAGTACTTC.

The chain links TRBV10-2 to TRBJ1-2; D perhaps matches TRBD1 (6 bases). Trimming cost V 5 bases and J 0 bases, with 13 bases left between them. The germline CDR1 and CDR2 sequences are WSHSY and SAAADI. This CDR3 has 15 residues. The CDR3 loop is CASSQGQIANYGYTF. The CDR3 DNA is TGCGCCAGCAGTCAAGGACAGATTGCTAACTATGGCTACACCTTC.

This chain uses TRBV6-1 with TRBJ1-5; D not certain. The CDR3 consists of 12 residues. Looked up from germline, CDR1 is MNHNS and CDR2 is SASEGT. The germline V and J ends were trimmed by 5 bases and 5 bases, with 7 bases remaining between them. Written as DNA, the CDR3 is TGTGCCAGCAGTTCTCCCTATCAGCCCCAGCATTTT. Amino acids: CASSSPYQPQHF.